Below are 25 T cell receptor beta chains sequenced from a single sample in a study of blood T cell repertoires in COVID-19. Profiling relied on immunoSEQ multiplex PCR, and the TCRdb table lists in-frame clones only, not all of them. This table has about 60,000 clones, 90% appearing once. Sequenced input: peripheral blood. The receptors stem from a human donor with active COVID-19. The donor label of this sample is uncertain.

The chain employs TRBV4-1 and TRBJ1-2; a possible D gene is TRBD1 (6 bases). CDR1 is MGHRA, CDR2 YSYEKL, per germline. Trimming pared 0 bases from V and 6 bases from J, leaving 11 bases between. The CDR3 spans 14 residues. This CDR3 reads CASSQEWAGDGYTF. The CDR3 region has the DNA TGCGCCAGCAGCCAAGAATGGGCAGGGGATGGCTACACCTTC.

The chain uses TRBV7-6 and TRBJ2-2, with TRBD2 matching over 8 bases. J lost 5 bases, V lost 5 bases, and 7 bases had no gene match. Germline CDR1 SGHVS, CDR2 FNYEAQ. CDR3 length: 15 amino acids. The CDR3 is CASSLGRGRTGELFF. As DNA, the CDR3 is TGTGCCAGCAGCCTCGGGAGGGGCCGGACCGGGGAGCTGTTTTTT.

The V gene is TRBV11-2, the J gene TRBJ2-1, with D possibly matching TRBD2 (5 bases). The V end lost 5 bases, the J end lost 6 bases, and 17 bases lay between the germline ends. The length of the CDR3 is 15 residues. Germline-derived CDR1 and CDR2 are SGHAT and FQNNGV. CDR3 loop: CASSPSPGKINEQFF. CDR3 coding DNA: TGTGCCAGCAGCCCGAGCCCCGGGAAAATCAATGAGCAGTTCTTC.

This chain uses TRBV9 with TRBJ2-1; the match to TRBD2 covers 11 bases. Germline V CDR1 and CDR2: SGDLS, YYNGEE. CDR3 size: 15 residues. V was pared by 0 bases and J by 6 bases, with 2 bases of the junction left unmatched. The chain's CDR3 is CASSVVTSGANEQFF. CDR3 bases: TGTGCCAGCAGCGTAGTGACTAGCGGGGCCAATGAGCAGTTCTTC.

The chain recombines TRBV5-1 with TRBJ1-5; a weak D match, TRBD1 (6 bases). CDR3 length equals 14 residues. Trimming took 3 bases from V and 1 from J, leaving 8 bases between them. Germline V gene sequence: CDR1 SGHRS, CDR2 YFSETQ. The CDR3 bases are TGCGCCAGCAGCTGGGGGACAAGCAATCAGCCCCAGCATTTT. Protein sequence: CASSWGTSNQPQHF.

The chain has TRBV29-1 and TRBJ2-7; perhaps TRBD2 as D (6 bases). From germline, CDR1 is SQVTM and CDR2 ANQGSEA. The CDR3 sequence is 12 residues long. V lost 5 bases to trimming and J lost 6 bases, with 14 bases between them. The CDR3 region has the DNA TGCAGCGTTCAAACTAGCCCTGGCGAGCAGTACTTC. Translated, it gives CSVQTSPGEQYF.

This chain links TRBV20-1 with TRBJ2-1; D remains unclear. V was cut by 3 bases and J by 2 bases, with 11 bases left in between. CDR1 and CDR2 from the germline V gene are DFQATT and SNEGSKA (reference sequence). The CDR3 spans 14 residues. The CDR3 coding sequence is TGCAGTGCTAGTCCCTCGCCGGCCTACAATGAGCAGTTCTTC. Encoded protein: CSASPSPAYNEQFF.

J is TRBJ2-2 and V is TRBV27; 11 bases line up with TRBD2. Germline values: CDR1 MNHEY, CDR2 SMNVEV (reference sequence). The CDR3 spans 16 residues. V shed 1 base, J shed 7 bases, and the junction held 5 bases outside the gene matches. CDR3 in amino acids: CASSLYLAGGIGELFF. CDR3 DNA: TGTGCCAGCAGTTTATATCTAGCGGGAGGTATCGGGGAGCTGTTTTTT.

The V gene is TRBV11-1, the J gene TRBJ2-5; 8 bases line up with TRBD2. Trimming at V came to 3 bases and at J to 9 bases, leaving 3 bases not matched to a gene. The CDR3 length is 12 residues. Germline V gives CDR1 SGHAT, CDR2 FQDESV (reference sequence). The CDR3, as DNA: TGTGCCAGCAGCTTGGGACTAGGGTCCCAGTACTTC. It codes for CASSLGLGSQYF.

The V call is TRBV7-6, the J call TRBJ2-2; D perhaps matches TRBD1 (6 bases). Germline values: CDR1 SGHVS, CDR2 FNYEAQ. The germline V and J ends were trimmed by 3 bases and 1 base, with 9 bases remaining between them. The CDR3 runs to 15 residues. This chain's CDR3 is CASSFRGLNTGELFF. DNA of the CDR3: TGTGCCAGCAGCTTCAGGGGATTGAACACCGGGGAGCTGTTTTTT. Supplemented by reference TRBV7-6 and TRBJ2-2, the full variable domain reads GAGVSQSPRYKVTKRGQDVALRCDPISGHVSLYWYRQALGQGPEFLTYFNYEAQQDKSGLPNDRFSAERPEGSISTLTIQRTEQRDSAMYRCASSFRGLNTGELFFGEGSRLTVL.

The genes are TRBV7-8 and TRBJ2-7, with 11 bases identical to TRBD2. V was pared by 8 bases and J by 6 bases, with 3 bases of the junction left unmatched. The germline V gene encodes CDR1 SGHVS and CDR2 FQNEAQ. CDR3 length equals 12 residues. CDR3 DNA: TGTGCCAGCGGACTAGCGGGTAGCGAGCAGTACTTC. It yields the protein CASGLAGSEQYF.

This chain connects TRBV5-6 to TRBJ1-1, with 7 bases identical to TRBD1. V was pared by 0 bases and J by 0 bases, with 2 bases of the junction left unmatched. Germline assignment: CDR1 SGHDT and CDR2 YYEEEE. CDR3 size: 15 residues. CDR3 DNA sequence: TGTGCCAGCAGCTTGGCAGGGGGGATGAACACTGAAGCTTTCTTT. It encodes CASSLAGGMNTEAFF.

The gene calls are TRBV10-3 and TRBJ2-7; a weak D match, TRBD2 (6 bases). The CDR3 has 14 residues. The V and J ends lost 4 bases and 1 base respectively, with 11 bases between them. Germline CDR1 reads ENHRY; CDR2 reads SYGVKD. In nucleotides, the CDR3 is TGTGCCATCAGTGGCGGTGGGGGGTCCTACGAGCAGTACGTC. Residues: CAISGGGGSYEQYV.

Here the CDR3 reads CASKGGTGSGANVLTF. In nucleotides, the CDR3 is TGCGCCAGCAAGGGGGGGACCGGCTCTGGGGCCAACGTCCTGACTTTC. This sequence joins TRBV10-1 and TRBJ2-6, with D tentatively TRBD2 (7 bases). The CDR3 is 16 residues long. The germline CDR1 and CDR2 sequences are WNHNN and SYGVQD (reference sequence). The germline V and J ends were trimmed by 7 bases and 0 bases, with 13 bases remaining between them.

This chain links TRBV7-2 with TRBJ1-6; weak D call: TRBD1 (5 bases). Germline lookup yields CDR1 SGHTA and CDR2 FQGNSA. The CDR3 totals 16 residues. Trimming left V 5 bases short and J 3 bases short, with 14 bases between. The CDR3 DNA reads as TGTGCCAGCAGCGGGGGGGGTTTCGTCTATAATTCACCCCTCCACTTT. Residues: CASSGGGFVYNSPLHF.

CDR3 DNA: TGTGCCAGCAGCCAAGACTGGACTCGGGGTGAGCAGTTCTTC. As protein: CASSQDWTRGEQFF. This chain connects TRBV3-1 (or the pseudogene TRBV3-2) to TRBJ2-1, with a weak D call TRBD2 (5 bases). The CDR3 totals 14 residues. Germline V gives CDR1 LGHDT, CDR2 YNNKEL (reference sequence). The ends were cut back, 0 bases at V and 9 bases at J, with 12 bases in the middle.

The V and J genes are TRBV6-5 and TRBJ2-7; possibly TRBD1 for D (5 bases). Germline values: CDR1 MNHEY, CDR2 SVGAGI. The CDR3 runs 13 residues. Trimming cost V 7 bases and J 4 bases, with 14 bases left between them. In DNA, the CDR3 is TGTGCCAGCAACTTCCAGGGTCCTTACGAGCAGTACGTC. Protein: CASNFQGPYEQYV.

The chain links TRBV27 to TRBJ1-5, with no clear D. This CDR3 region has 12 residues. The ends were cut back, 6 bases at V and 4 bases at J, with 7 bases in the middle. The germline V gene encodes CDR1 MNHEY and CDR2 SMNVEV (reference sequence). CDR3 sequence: CASRGENQPQHF. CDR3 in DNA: TGTGCCAGCAGAGGAGAGAATCAGCCCCAGCATTTT.

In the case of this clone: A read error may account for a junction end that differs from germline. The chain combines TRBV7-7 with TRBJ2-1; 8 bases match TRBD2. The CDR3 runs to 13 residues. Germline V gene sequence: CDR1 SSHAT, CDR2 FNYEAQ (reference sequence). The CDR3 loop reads CASSPGLVNEQFF. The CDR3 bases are TGTGCTAGCAGCCCGGGACTAGTCAATGAGCAGTTCTTC.

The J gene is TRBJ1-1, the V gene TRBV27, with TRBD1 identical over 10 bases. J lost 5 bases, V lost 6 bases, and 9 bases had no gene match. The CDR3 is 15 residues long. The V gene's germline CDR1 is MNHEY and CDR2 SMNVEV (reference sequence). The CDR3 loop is CASRGDRGVLTEAFF. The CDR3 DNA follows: TGTGCCAGCAGGGGGGACAGGGGAGTTCTTACTGAAGCTTTCTTT.

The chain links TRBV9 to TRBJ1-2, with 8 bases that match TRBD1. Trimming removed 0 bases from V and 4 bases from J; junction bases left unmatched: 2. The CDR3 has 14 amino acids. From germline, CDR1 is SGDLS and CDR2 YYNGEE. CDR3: CASSVGTGPYGYTF. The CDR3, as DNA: TGTGCCAGCAGCGTAGGGACAGGGCCCTATGGCTACACCTTC.

CDR3 residues: CARGRAGGPKGDTQYF. The CDR3 nucleotides read TGTGCCAGGGGGCGAGCGGGGGGCCCTAAGGGAGATACGCAGTATTTT. The V call is TRBV7-2, the J call TRBJ2-3; 9 nucleotides match TRBD2. The CDR3 contains 16 residues. V gave up 9 bases and J gave up 5 bases; unmatched junction bases: 15. CDR1 and CDR2 (germline): SGHTA, FQGNSA.

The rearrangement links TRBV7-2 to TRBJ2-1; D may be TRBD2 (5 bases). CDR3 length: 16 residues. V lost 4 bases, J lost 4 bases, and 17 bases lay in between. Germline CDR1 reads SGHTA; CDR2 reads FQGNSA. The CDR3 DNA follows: TGTGCCAGCAGCTCATCAGACCGGCGGGCATACAATGAGCAGTTCTTC. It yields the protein CASSSSDRRAYNEQFF. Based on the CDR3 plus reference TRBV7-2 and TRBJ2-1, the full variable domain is GAGVSQSPSNKVTEKGKDVELRCDPISGHTALYWYRQSLGQGLEFLIYFQGNSAPDKSGLPSDRFSAERTGGSVSTLTIQRTQQEDSAVYLCASSSSDRRAYNEQFFGPGTRLTVL.

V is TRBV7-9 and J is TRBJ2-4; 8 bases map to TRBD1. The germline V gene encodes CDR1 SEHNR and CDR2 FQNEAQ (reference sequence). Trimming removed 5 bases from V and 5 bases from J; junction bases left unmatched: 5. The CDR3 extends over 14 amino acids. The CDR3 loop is CASSQGQGENIQYF. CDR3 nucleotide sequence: TGTGCCAGCAGCCAAGGACAGGGCGAAAACATTCAGTACTTC. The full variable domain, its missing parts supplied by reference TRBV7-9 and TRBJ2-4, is DTGVSQNPRHKITKRGQNVTFRCDPISEHNRLYWYRQTLGQGPEFLTYFQNEAQLEKSRLLSDRFSAERPKGSFSTLEIQRTEQGDSAMYLCASSQGQGENIQYFGAGTRLSVL.

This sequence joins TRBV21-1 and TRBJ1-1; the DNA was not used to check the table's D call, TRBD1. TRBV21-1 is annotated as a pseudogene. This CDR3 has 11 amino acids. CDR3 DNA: TGTGCCACCGCTCCAGACACTGAAGCTTTCTTT. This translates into CATAPDTEAFF.